Listed here are 16 T cell receptor beta chains from one sample, sequenced in a study of control samples from healthy donors and cancer patients. Sequencing used immunoSEQ multiplex PCR; TCRdb keeps in-frame clones, though not all of them. The sample carries around 100,000 clones, roughly 90% recorded once. Sequencing was done on a sample of PBMCs. These receptor sequences come from a man aged 55-75 years with lung cancer.

This chain uses TRBV30 with TRBJ1-2; D is uncertain. This CDR3 is 12 amino acids long. With 3 bases removed from V and 5 bases from J, the gap between germline ends came to 10 bases. The germline V gene has CDR1 GTSNPN and CDR2 SVGIG (reference sequence). CDR3 amino acids: CAWSQFLYGYTF. The CDR3, as DNA: TGTGCCTGGAGCCAGTTTCTTTATGGCTACACCTTC.

This sequence joins TRBV9 and TRBJ1-1, with unresolved D. CDR1 is SGDLS, CDR2 YYNGEE, per germline. The CDR3 sequence is 15 residues long. V lost 3 bases to trimming and J lost 0 bases, with 12 bases between them. CDR3 in amino acids: CASSDFTEMNTEAFF. Written as DNA, the CDR3 is TGTGCCAGCAGCGATTTTACAGAGATGAACACTGAAGCTTTCTTT.

The genes are TRBV10-3 and TRBJ1-2; maybe TRBD1 (6 bases). V was cut by 8 bases and J by 4 bases, with 11 bases left in between. CDR3 length: 12 amino acids. Germline lookup yields CDR1 ENHRY and CDR2 SYGVKD. CDR3: CAIQGGSYGYTF. The CDR3 DNA is TGTGCCATCCAAGGGGGAAGCTATGGCTACACCTTC.

This chain connects TRBV3-1 (or the pseudogene TRBV3-2) to TRBJ2-5; D could derive from TRBD1 or TRBD2 (6 bases each). This CDR3 has 15 amino acids. Germline V CDR1 and CDR2: LGHDT, YNNKEL (reference sequence). The ends were cut back, 4 bases at V and 10 bases at J, with 22 bases in the middle. The CDR3 sequence: CASSRNGGGTQGQYF. CDR3 nucleotide sequence: TGTGCCAGCAGCCGAAATGGAGGGGGTACTCAGGGCCAGTACTTC.

This chain links TRBV30 with TRBJ2-3; no reliable D call. There are 13 residues in the CDR3. V lost 7 bases to trimming and J lost 4 bases, with 15 bases between them. Per the germline V gene, CDR1 is GTSNPN and CDR2 is SVGIG (reference sequence). The DNA for the CDR3 is TGTGCCTTTACCTCCCCATGGGCAGATACGCAGTATTTT. Translating gives CAFTSPWADTQYF.

This clone was seen more than once but under ten times. The chain uses TRBV7-2 and TRBJ1-5; D is ambiguous. V lost 1 base and J lost 7, with 11 bases in between. Germline CDR1 reads SGHTA; CDR2 reads FQGNSA. The CDR3 is 14 amino acids. The CDR3 loop reads CASSLGRGKQPQHF. CDR3 in DNA: TGTGCCAGCAGCTTAGGTAGAGGGAAGCAGCCCCAGCATTTT. Variable domain in full (rest from reference TRBV7-2 and TRBJ1-5): GAGVSQSPSNKVTEKGKDVELRCDPISGHTALYWYRQSLGQGLEFLIYFQGNSAPDKSGLPSDRFSAERTGGSVSTLTIQRTQQEDSAVYLCASSLGRGKQPQHFGDGTRLSIL.

The chain has TRBV3-1 (or the pseudogene TRBV3-2) and TRBJ1-4, with 10 nucleotides matching TRBD1. The CDR3 length is 14 residues. Germline loops: CDR1 LGHDT, CDR2 YNNKEL (reference sequence). After removal of 6 bases from V and 8 bases from J, the junction contained 6 bases not matched to a gene. The CDR3 loop reads CASSPSTGGEKLFF. The CDR3 DNA is TGTGCCAGCAGTCCCTCGACAGGGGGCGAAAAACTGTTTTTT.

The J gene is TRBJ1-3, the V gene TRBV5-6; no clear D gene. V shed 6 bases and J shed 8 bases, with 9 bases lying between them. Germline CDR1 reads SGHDT; CDR2 reads YYEEEE. The CDR3 consists of 11 residues. CDR3: CASIIGDTIYF. The CDR3 nucleotides read TGTGCCAGCATCATTGGGGACACCATATATTTT.

As concerns this clone: Relative to the germline gene, one junction end is altered; a read error may explain this. Other DNA sequences in the sample encode the same CDR3. The V call is TRBV2, the J call TRBJ2-1, with TRBD2 identical over 9 bases. This CDR3 comprises 16 residues. Germline CDR1 is SNHLY and CDR2 is FYNNEI. This CDR3 reads CASSFSGTSSGNEQFF. The CDR3 DNA reads TGCGCCAGCAGCTTTTCCGGGACTAGCTCTGGCAATGAGCAGTTCTTC.

The chain links TRBV18 to TRBJ2-1, with D possibly matching TRBD1 (5 bases). Germline CDR1 reads KGHSH; CDR2 reads LQKENI. Trimming removed 6 bases at V and 0 bases at J, with 9 bases between. The CDR3 runs 14 residues. CDR3 sequence reads: CASSRQSSYNEQFF. CDR3 sequence (DNA): TGTGCCAGCTCCCGACAGAGCTCCTACAATGAGCAGTTCTTC.

V and J are TRBV27 and TRBJ1-5; 9 bases fit TRBD1. This CDR3 contains 15 residues. Germline values: CDR1 MNHEY, CDR2 SMNVEV (reference sequence). Unmatched junction bases numbered 4, after V lost 6 bases and J lost 1 base. The CDR3 protein is CASRTQGASNQPQHF. The CDR3, as DNA: TGTGCCAGCAGGACACAGGGGGCCAGCAATCAGCCCCAGCATTTT.

V and J are TRBV27 and TRBJ2-1; 11 bases line up with TRBD1. CDR1 and CDR2 (germline): MNHEY, SMNVEV (reference sequence). The CDR3 is made up of 14 amino acids. Trimming took 3 bases from V and 7 from J; bases not matched to a gene: 2. The CDR3 reads CASSFGTGGNEQFF. The CDR3 DNA is TGTGCCAGCAGTTTCGGGACAGGGGGTAATGAGCAGTTCTTC.

The table lists this clone with a count of one. The V call is TRBV5-5, the J call TRBJ1-2, with 7 bases identical to TRBD1. Trimming cost V 0 bases and J 0 bases; bases outside gene matches: 5. Per germline, CDR1 SGHKS and CDR2 YYEKEE (reference sequence). The CDR3 is 16 amino acids. The CDR3 loop is CASSLVPGQTNYGYTF. In DNA form, the CDR3 reads TGTGCCAGCAGCTTGGTTCCGGGACAGACTAACTATGGCTACACCTTC.

The chain recombines TRBV30 with TRBJ2-5, with 9 bases lining up with TRBD2. V shed 5 bases, J shed 4 bases, and the junction held 8 bases outside the gene matches. Germline-derived CDR1 and CDR2 are GTSNPN and SVGIG (reference sequence). There are 14 residues in the CDR3. The DNA of the CDR3 is TGTGCCTGGGGACGCCCTAGCGGGGTAGAGACCCAGTACTTC. It encodes CAWGRPSGVETQYF. The complete variable domain, with remaining parts taken from reference TRBV30 and TRBJ2-5, reads SQTIHQWPATLVQPVGSPLSLECTVEGTSNPNLYWYRQAAGRGLQLLFYSVGIGQISSEVPQNLSASRPQDRQFILSSKKLLLSDSGFYLCAWGRPSGVETQYFGPGTRLLVL.

The chain carries TRBV4-1 and TRBJ2-4, with D tentatively TRBD2 (6 bases). The V gene's germline CDR1 is MGHRA and CDR2 YSYEKL. With 0 bases removed from V and 9 bases from J, the gap between germline ends came to 15 bases. The CDR3 runs to 15 residues. CDR3 DNA: TGCGCCAGCAGCCAAGATTGGGGCAGGAGGGTCATTCAGTACTTC. Its protein product is CASSQDWGRRVIQYF.

CDR3 in amino acids: CASSTGARYGYTF. The CDR3 DNA reads TGCGCCAGCAGTACAGGGGCGAGATATGGCTACACCTTC. The genes are TRBV5-1 and TRBJ1-2; TRBD1 aligns across 7 bases. Per germline, CDR1 SGHRS and CDR2 YFSETQ. J lost 5 bases, V lost 5 bases, and 6 bases had no gene match. This CDR3 is built from 13 residues.